This TCR beta chain stems from a study of blood T cell repertoires in COVID-19. At the level of the study: The samples span acute and convalescent COVID-19 from the United States, Italy and Spain. Sources were T cells, B-cell-depleted T cells, or PBMCs; the material itself was cDNA or gDNA.

This clone was seen a handful of times. CDR1 is SGHRS and CDR2 is YFSETQ in the germline V gene. The CDR3 spans 15 residues. V trimming: 4 bases; J trimming: 2 bases; junction bases outside the gene matches: 6. Self-reported history from a screening survey and questionnaire set each donor's cohort. Only in-frame clones appear in the TCRdb table, and some are missing; sequencing was by immunoSEQ multiplex PCR. This sample has 250,000 to 350,000 clones, with approximately 89% found just once. The TCR was taken from a woman aged 25 to 39 who had recovered from COVID-19. This chain links TRBV5-1 with TRBJ2-3; 8 bases are shared with TRBD1. The sample comprised PBMCs or T cells enriched from blood (not recorded which). The CDR3 region is CASSTGQGDTDTQYF. For the CDR3, the DNA is TGCGCCAGCAGCACCGGACAGGGTGACACAGATACGCAGTATTTT.